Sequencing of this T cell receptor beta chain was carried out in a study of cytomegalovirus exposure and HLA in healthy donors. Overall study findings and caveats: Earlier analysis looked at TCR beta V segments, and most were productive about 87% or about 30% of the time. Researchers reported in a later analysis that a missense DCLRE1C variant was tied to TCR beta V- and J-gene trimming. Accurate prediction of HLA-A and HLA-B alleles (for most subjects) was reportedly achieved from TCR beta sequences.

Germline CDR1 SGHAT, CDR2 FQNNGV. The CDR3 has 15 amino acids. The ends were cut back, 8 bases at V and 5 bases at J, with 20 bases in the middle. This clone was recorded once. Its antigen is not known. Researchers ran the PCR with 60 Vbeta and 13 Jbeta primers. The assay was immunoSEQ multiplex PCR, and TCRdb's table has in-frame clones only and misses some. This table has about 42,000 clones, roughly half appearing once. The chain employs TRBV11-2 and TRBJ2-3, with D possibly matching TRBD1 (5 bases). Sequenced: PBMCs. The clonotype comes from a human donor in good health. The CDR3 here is CASPPRDSDKDTQYF. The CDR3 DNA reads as TGTGCCAGCCCTCCCCGCGACAGCGATAAAGATACGCAGTATTTT.